This TCR beta chain is drawn from a study of beta chain features in type 1 diabetes. The germline V gene has CDR1 LNHDA and CDR2 SQIVND (reference sequence). The CDR3 runs 16 residues. V was pared by 7 bases and J by 8 bases, with 13 bases of the junction left unmatched. Study-level points and caveats: Sampled from patients, naive, central memory and Treg TCRB repertoires appeared more similar than those sampled from healthy donors. Cells with high TCR expression could be over-represented when cDNA is sequenced. There were fewer insertions and more deletions at the VDJ junctions of type 1 diabetes patients.

Concerning this clone: Its matching antigen is unknown.

The sequenced template was cDNA made from the entire isolated RNA. TCRdb keeps only in-frame clones here, not all; method: immunoSEQ multiplex PCR. The table records roughly 450,000 clones, approximately 15% of them present only once. Via the markers CD45RO/CCR7/CD25/CD127/CD95/CD27, stem cell-like memory, regulatory, central memory and naive CD4+ cells were sorted. This receptor was identified in a man under 40 in good health. The chain combines TRBV19 with TRBJ2-1, with 11 nucleotides matching TRBD2. Sequencing was carried out using naive CD4+ T cells from blood. CDR3 DNA sequence: TGTGCCAGTAAAAGACTAGCGGGGAACCCTATTGATGAGCAGTTCTTC. It encodes CASKRLAGNPIDEQFF.